The source of this T cell receptor (beta chain) is a study of blood T cell repertoires in COVID-19. Across the study: Samples of COVID-19 (acute and convalescent) were obtained from the United States, Italy and Spain. From T cells, B-cell-depleted T cells, or PBMCs came the material, which was cDNA or gDNA.

Authors' data handling: The assay estimated nucleated cells by amplifying reference gene primers. The repertoire was sequenced with immunoSEQ multiplex PCR; TCRdb's copy has only in-frame clones and lacks some. That table gives V, J and clone size, and the DNA gave D and trimming. The sample contains around 110,000 clones, 90% of which appear only once. Germline-derived CDR1 and CDR2 are SGHNT and YYREEE (reference sequence). Trimming took 3 bases from V and 1 from J; bases not matched to a gene: 7. This CDR3 is built from 15 residues. Sequences were obtained from peripheral blood. The chain combines TRBV5-4 with TRBJ2-7; 7 nucleotides align to TRBD1. This clonotype was sampled from a human donor with active COVID-19. The donor label of this sample is uncertain. CDR3 in DNA: TGTGCCAGCAGCTCCCCGGGACAGAGATCCTACGAGCAGTACTTC. It yields the protein CASSSPGQRSYEQYF.